This TCR beta chain was found in a study of naive and memory T cell subsets. For blood and skin samples, reverse transcription used TCR alpha and beta constant primers. In TCRdb, the UMI-ligation and nested PCR reads were re-called with MiXCR into one record per CDR3 protein. The sample has fewer than 20,000 distinct CDR3 sequences, 7.5% to 10% seen once; the top ten hold around 6.8%. Study observations and caveats: Tuberculin site TCR excess was interpreted as type IV hypersensitivity infiltration. Reportedly, tuberculin skin test sites gave far more TCRs than other biopsies.

Remarks on this clonotype: Its antigen remains unknown.

The treatment: skin biopsy from PPD injection site in Mantoux-positive individual. Reverse transcription used DNase-treated unsorted total RNA, aiming for roughly 1 to 1,100 ng. Skin biopsies came from PPD injection sites in Mantoux-positive individuals. V shed 2 bases, J shed 3 bases, and the junction held 1 base outside the gene matches. The CDR3 length is 15 residues. Looked up from germline, CDR1 is KGHSH and CDR2 is LQKENI. This TCR was recovered from an adult in good health. The rearrangement links TRBV18 to TRBJ2-6; 7 bases map to TRBD1. The sample in question was skin, obtained from a tuberculin skin test site. The DNA for the CDR3 is TGTGCCAGCTCACCAGGGGACAGTGGGGCCAACGTCCTGACTTTC. Translation gives CASSPGDSGANVLTF.